What follows is one T cell receptor beta chain and its context. Methods used by the authors: Reference gene primer amplification gave nucleated cell count estimates. Here immunoSEQ multiplex PCR was the method, and the copy in TCRdb shows in-frame clones only, minus some. V and J calls and clone size are given by that table; D and trimming were obtained from the DNA. The table lists under 200,000 clones, roughly 80% of them singletons, with under 3% in the top ten. The data were taken from a study of blood T cell repertoires in COVID-19. The wider study: Spain, Italy and the United States supplied samples that represented acute and convalescent COVID-19. Sources were T cells, B-cell-depleted T cells, or PBMCs; the material itself was cDNA or gDNA.

The J segment lost 2 bases and the V segment lost 6 bases, leaving 6 bases of the junction unmatched. This CDR3 is built from 15 residues. Germline CDR1 and CDR2: LNHDA and SQIVND (reference sequence). This rearrangement joins TRBV19 to TRBJ2-7; 11 nucleotides align to TRBD2. The specimen was peripheral blood. The clonotype comes from a human donor with acute or convalescent COVID-19. The donor label of this sample is uncertain. The CDR3 loop reads CASRGTSGKAYEQYF. CDR3 in DNA: TGTGCCAGTAGAGGGACTAGCGGAAAAGCCTACGAGCAGTACTTC.